This T cell receptor (beta chain) was recorded in a study of T cells after yellow fever vaccination. Notes on the study in general: A large majority of primary-vaccination clones showed up again after the booster (roughly 95% CD4, approximately 90% CD8). The secondary response peaked faster, at day 5 versus 15, but was weaker.

V gave up 3 bases and J gave up 2 bases, with 15 bases separating them. The CDR3 extends over 16 amino acids. TCRdb re-called the 5' RACE reads through MiXCR, storing one row per CDR3 protein. The sample has some 560,000 distinct CDR3 sequences, approximately 21% seen once. In the case of this clonotype: Its antigen is undetermined.

The material was PBMCs, obtained 15 days after the yellow fever booster vaccination. V usage is TRBV12-3 or TRBV12-4 and J usage is TRBJ2-3; D possibly corresponds to TRBD1 (5 bases). The sequence was collected from a man between 25 and 39 years old who received the YFV17D yellow fever vaccine. The CDR3: CASSFRTTTYTDTQYF. Here the CDR3 DNA reads TGTGCCAGCAGTTTTCGGACAACGACCTACACAGATACGCAGTATTTT.